Listed below are T cell receptor beta chains from one sample, sequenced in a study of CD8+ T cells in alopecia areata. Using immunoSEQ multiplex PCR, the repertoire was profiled, and TCRdb retains in-frame clones only, with some absent. The repertoire includes approximately 120,000 clones, under 65% of them detected once, and around 6% sits in the top ten. Source: CD4+ T cells sorted from blood, taken at week 4, from a patient treated with tofacitinib. The receptor source for this set is a human donor with alopecia areata. The CDR3 runs from the conserved cysteine through the conserved F or W. The D gene is left open where the match is weak. Rows may omit the clone size; those that give it use once, few, many or a size class.

CDR3,DNA,D,V,J,size
CASSHSYNEQFF,TGCGCCAGCAGCCACTCCTACAATGAGCAGTTCTTC,.,TRBV4-1,TRBJ2-1,.
CASSEENGAQYF,TGTGCCAGCAGTGAAGAAAACGGGGCCCAGTACTTC,.,TRBV2,TRBJ2-5,.
CASRGGTEAFF,TGTGCCAGCCGGGGAGGAACTGAAGCTTTCTTT,.,TRBV25-1,TRBJ1-1,once
CASSSQSQETQYF,TGTGCCAGCAGCTCCCAATCTCAAGAGACCCAGTACTTC,.,TRBV11-2,TRBJ2-5,.
CASTTNRDRAYGYTF,TGTGCCAGCACGACCAACAGGGATAGAGCCTATGGCTACACCTTC,.,TRBV27,TRBJ1-2,.
CSVVRTGEYGYTF,TGCAGCGTTGTGCGGACAGGGGAGTATGGCTACACCTTC,TRBD1,TRBV29-1,TRBJ1-2,.
CSVEETVGSPLHF,TGCAGCGTTGAAGAGACAGTAGGATCACCCCTCCACTTT,.,TRBV29-1,TRBJ1-6,few
CASSPGQANTGELFF,TGCGCCAGCAGCCCGGGACAGGCCAACACCGGGGAGCTGTTTTTT,TRBD1,TRBV5-1,TRBJ2-2,.
CASSLSPGANEQFF,TGTGCCAGCAGTTTATCACCGGGAGCCAATGAGCAGTTCTTC,.,TRBV27,TRBJ2-1,.
CASGLAGVIGNEQFF,TGTGCCAGCGGACTAGCGGGAGTAATCGGGAATGAGCAGTTCTTC,TRBD2,TRBV14,TRBJ2-1,.
CAWNRDRGRPGNTIYF,TGTGCCTGGAACCGGGACAGGGGGCGACCTGGAAACACCATATATTTT,TRBD1,TRBV30,TRBJ1-3,few
CATGLAGGPYEQYF,TGTGCCACCGGACTAGCGGGGGGGCCCTACGAGCAGTACTTC,TRBD2,TRBV6-6,TRBJ2-7,.
CASSASGYYNEQFF,TGTGCCAGCAGTGCTAGCGGTTACTACAATGAGCAGTTCTTC,TRBD2,TRBV9,TRBJ2-1,once
CASGEQGAYGYTF,TGTGCCAGCGGTGAACAGGGGGCCTATGGCTACACCTTC,TRBD1,TRBV27,TRBJ1-2,.
CASNSGELFF,TGTGCCAGCAATTCTGGGGAGCTGTTTTTT,.,TRBV6-1,TRBJ2-2,.
CASSPRYSTDNTQYF,TGTGCCAGCAGCCCCAGGTACTCTACAGACAATACGCAGTATTTT,.,TRBV5-4,TRBJ2-3,.
CASSLGGAGTGELFF,TGTGCCAGCAGCTTAGGTGGAGCTGGCACCGGGGAGCTGTTTTTT,.,TRBV11-3,TRBJ2-2,.
CSARGQETQYF,TGCAGTGCTAGGGGGCAAGAGACCCAGTACTTC,.,TRBV20-1,TRBJ2-5,.
CASSLEGAEYEQYF,TGCGCCAGCAGCTTGGAGGGGGCCGAGTACGAGCAGTACTTC,TRBD1,TRBV5-1,TRBJ2-7,.
CASSGAGIQETQYF,TGTGCCAGCAGTGGAGCGGGGATCCAAGAGACCCAGTACTTC,TRBD2,TRBV2,TRBJ2-5,few
CSVGDPDRSQYF,TGCAGCGTTGGAGACCCGGACAGATCCCAGTACTTC,.,TRBV29-1,TRBJ2-7,.
CASSLGQNTGELFF,TGCGCCAGCAGCTTGGGACAGAACACCGGGGAGCTGTTTTTT,.,TRBV5-1,TRBJ2-2,few
CASRLTSSEQYF,TGTGCCAGCCGCCTGACTAGTTCCGAGCAGTACTTC,.,TRBV25-1,TRBJ2-7,.
CAISSTDTEAFF,TGTGCCATCAGTTCGACAGACACTGAAGCTTTCTTT,.,TRBV10-3,TRBJ1-1,.
CASSFLQGEAFF,TGTGCCAGCAGTTTTCTGCAGGGTGAAGCTTTCTTT,.,TRBV27,TRBJ1-1,few
CASSQGRAGGPVAQYF,TGCGCCAGCAGCCAAGGTCGAGCGGGGGGGCCGGTAGCGCAGTATTTT,TRBD2,TRBV4-3,TRBJ2-3,.
CASSLESPREQFF,TGTGCCAGCAGCTTAGAAAGTCCCCGGGAGCAGTTCTTC,.,TRBV7-8,TRBJ2-1,few
CASSPLNAPYEQYF,TGTGCCAGCTCACCATTAAACGCACCCTACGAGCAGTACTTC,.,TRBV18,TRBJ2-7,.
CASSSQETQYF,TGTGCCAGCAGCTCACAAGAGACCCAGTACTTC,.,TRBV7-2,TRBJ2-5,few
CASSGTENTEAFF,TGTGCCAGCAGTGGGACAGAGAACACTGAAGCTTTCTTT,.,TRBV25-1,TRBJ1-1,.
CASSQDLKRLQETQYF,TGCGCCAGCAGCCAAGATCTTAAGAGACTCCAAGAGACCCAGTACTTC,.,TRBV4-1,TRBJ2-5,.
CASSLAKQGTGELFF,TGCGCCAGCAGCTTGGCTAAACAGGGGACCGGGGAGCTGTTTTTT,TRBD1,TRBV5-1,TRBJ2-2,.
CASSIGGGSYNEQFF,TGTGCCAGTAGTATAGGGGGGGGATCCTACAATGAGCAGTTCTTC,TRBD2,TRBV19,TRBJ2-1,few
CAWGTGANGYTF,TGTGCCTGGGGGACAGGGGCGAATGGCTACACCTTC,TRBD1,TRBV30,TRBJ1-2,.
CSGDRGTQETQYF,TGCAGCGGGGACAGGGGGACTCAAGAGACCCAGTACTTC,TRBD1,TRBV29-1,TRBJ2-5,.
CASSLGLGLHNEQFF,TGTGCCAGCAGCTTAGGCCTTGGACTTCACAATGAGCAGTTCTTC,.,TRBV13,TRBJ2-1,.
CASSPRLAHSTDTQYF,TGTGCCAGCAGCCCGAGACTAGCGCACAGCACAGATACGCAGTATTTT,TRBD2,TRBV25-1,TRBJ2-3,few
CASSYSSQGLSYGYTF,TGTGCCAGCAGTTACTCGTCCCAGGGGCTTTCCTATGGCTACACCTTC,.,TRBV6-5,TRBJ1-2,once
CAWSDGLAADEQYF,TGTGCCTGGAGCGATGGACTAGCGGCGGACGAGCAGTACTTC,TRBD2,TRBV30,TRBJ2-7,few
CASSLSPKLETQYF,TGTGCCAGCAGTTTATCCCCCAAACTGGAGACCCAGTACTTC,.,TRBV28,TRBJ2-5,.
CASSRGVLQPQHF,TGTGCCAGCAGTCGCGGGGTCCTTCAGCCCCAGCATTTT,.,TRBV6-5,TRBJ1-5,.
CASSQDQGFGGETQYF,TGCGCCAGCAGCCAAGATCAGGGCTTCGGGGGGGAGACCCAGTACTTC,TRBD2,TRBV4-1,TRBJ2-5,once
CASSLAGTDEAFF,TGTGCCAGCAGCTTGGCCGGGACCGATGAAGCTTTCTTT,.,TRBV5-4,TRBJ1-1,.
CSVAQGFLYNEQFF,TGCAGCGTTGCTCAGGGGTTTCTATACAATGAGCAGTTCTTC,.,TRBV29-1,TRBJ2-1,once
CASSRGGGTTEAFF,TGTGCCAGCAGTAGGGGAGGCGGCACCACTGAAGCTTTCTTT,.,TRBV6-6,TRBJ1-1,.
CASLGTGNGEQYF,TGTGCCAGCCTGGGGACAGGGAATGGCGAGCAGTACTTC,TRBD1,TRBV7-9,TRBJ2-7,few
CASSTLAELTGELFF,TGTGCCAGCAGTACTCTAGCGGAACTCACCGGGGAGCTGTTTTTT,TRBD2,TRBV28,TRBJ2-2,.
CTSSLWETGDADTQYF,TGCACCAGCAGCCTATGGGAGACAGGGGATGCAGATACGCAGTATTTT,.,TRBV1,TRBJ2-3,.
CASSVLVRTPGYTF,TGTGCCAGCAGCGTTCTAGTCCGGACGCCTGGCTACACCTTC,.,TRBV5-4,TRBJ1-2,once
CAWSLNRVPPYEQYF,TGTGCCTGGAGTTTGAACAGGGTCCCCCCTTACGAGCAGTACTTC,.,TRBV30,TRBJ2-7,few
CASKLDVGSRTDTQYF,TGTGCCAGCAAACTCGACGTGGGATCTCGCACAGATACGCAGTATTTT,.,TRBV2,TRBJ2-3,.
CASSLSPSNEQFF,TGTGCCAGCAGCCTGTCACCGAGCAATGAGCAGTTCTTC,.,TRBV9,TRBJ2-1,few
CAISNSGDEQFF,TGTGCCATCAGTAATTCGGGGGATGAGCAGTTCTTC,.,TRBV10-3,TRBJ2-1,.